This T cell receptor (beta chain) was obtained from a study of blood T cells in healthy people across ages. A second PCR, run for roughly 7 to 11 cycles, used a sample-barcoded 5' primer plus a J-beta primer mix. TCRdb independently ran MiXCR on the 5' RACE reads; one entry per CDR3 protein. Of more than 800,000 distinct CDR3 sequences in the sample, roughly 26% were seen once. This CDR3 region has 14 residues. V lost 5 bases and J 1 base, leaving 8 bases between the germline ends. Germline V CDR1 and CDR2: MNHNY, SVGAGI (reference sequence). Drawing of peripheral blood yielded roughly 9.3 milliliters from each donor. Samples each had at least 5 micrograms of total RNA extracted.

The genes are TRBV6-6 and TRBJ1-4; the D is unclear. This clonotype was sampled from a woman older than 75 in good health. Sequenced sample: blood. In DNA, the CDR3 is TGTGCCAGCAGTAACCGTGGAACTAATGAAAAACTGTTTTTT. Protein sequence: CASSNRGTNEKLFF.